This entry lists 2 T cell receptor beta chains sequenced from one sample in a study of blood T cell repertoires in COVID-19. TCRdb's table, derived via immunoSEQ multiplex PCR, lists solely in-frame clones and lacks some. The sample shows 50,000 to 70,000 clones, just under 90% of them seen only once. Sequenced material: peripheral blood. These receptors were taken from a human donor with active COVID-19. The donor label of this sample is uncertain.

The rearrangement uses TRBV3-1 (or the pseudogene TRBV3-2) and TRBJ2-1, with D unresolved. V shed 0 bases and J shed 3 bases, with 6 bases lying between them. Germline CDR1 and CDR2: LGHDT and YNNKEL (reference sequence). The CDR3 has 14 residues. The DNA for the CDR3 is TGTGCCAGCAGCCAAGAACACCTCTACAATGAGCAGTTCTTC. Its translation is CASSQEHLYNEQFF.

This rearrangement joins TRBV5-4 to TRBJ1-2, with 9 bases that match TRBD1. V was clipped by 1 base and J by 8 bases; unmatched bases: 6. Germline loops: CDR1 SGHNT, CDR2 YYREEE (reference sequence). CDR3 length: 14 amino acids. The CDR3 reads CASSLTGGAGGYTF. CDR3 DNA sequence: TGTGCCAGCAGCTTGACAGGGGGCGCGGGGGGCTACACCTTC. The full variable domain, rest sourced from reference TRBV5-4 and TRBJ1-2, is ETGVTQSPTHLIKTRGQQVTLRCSSQSGHNTVSWYQQALGQGPQFIFQYYREEENGRGNFPPRFSGLQFPNYSSELNVNALELDDSALYLCASSLTGGAGGYTFGSGTRLTVV.